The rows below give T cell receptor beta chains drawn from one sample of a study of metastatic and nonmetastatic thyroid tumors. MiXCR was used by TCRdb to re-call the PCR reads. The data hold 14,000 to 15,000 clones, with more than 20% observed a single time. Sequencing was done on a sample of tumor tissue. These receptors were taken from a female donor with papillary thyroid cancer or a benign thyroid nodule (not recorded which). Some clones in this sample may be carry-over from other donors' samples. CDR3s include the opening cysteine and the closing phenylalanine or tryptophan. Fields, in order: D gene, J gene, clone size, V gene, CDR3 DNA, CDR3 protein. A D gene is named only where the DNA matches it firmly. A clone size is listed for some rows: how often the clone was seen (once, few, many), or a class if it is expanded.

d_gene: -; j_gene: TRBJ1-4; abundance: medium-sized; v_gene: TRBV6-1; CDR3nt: TGTGCCAGCAGTGAAATGAGGGGCGTTCCAAAACTGTTTTTT; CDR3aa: CASSEMRGVPKLFF
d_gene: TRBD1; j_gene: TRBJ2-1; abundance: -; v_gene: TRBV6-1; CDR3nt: TGTGCCAGCAAATTGCAGGGGGCCAGTTCCTACAATGAGCAGTTCTTC; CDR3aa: CASKLQGASSYNEQFF
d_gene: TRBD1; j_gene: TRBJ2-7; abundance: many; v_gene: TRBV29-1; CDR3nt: TGCAGCGTTGTGGGGACAGGCTACGAGCAGTACTTC; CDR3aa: CSVVGTGYEQYF
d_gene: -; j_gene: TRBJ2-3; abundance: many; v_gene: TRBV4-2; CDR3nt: TGTGTCAGCAGCCCCGGCGCAGGCGCTGCGGGAGATACGCAGTATTTT; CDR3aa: CVSSPGAGAAGDTQYF
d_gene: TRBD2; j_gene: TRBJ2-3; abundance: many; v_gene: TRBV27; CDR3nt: TGTGCCAGCAGTTTTCGCGGGAGGGAGGCAGATACGCAGTATTTT; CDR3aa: CASSFRGREADTQYF
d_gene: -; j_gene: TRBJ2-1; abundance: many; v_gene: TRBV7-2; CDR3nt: TGTGCCAGCAGCTGGGGACTTCCCAATGAGCAGTTCTTC; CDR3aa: CASSWGLPNEQFF
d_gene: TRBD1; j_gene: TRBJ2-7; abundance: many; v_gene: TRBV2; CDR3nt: TGTGCCAGCACAGACAGGGGGGGGAAATTCGAGCAGTACTTC; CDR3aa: CASTDRGGKFEQYF
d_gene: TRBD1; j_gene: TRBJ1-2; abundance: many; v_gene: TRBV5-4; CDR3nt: TGTGCCAGCAGTTATGACAGGGGGCTCGATGGCTACACCTTC; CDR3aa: CASSYDRGLDGYTF
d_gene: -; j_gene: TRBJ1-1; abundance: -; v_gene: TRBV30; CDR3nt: TGTGCCTGGAGTAACACTGAAGCTTTCTTT; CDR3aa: CAWSNTEAFF
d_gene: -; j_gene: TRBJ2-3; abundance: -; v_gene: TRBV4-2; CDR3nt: TGTGCCAGCAGCCAGGATCGGGGGCCTACAATCGTAGATACGCAGTATTTT; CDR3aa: CASSQDRGPTIVDTQYF
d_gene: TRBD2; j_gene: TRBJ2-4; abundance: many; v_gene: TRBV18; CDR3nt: TGTGCCAGCTCACCGGGACTAGCCCTCAGTATTCAGTACTTC; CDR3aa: CASSPGLALSIQYF
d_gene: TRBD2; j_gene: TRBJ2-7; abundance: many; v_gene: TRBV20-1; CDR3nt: TGCAGTGCTAGTGGCCTAGCGGGGCATTCCTACGAGCAGTACTTC; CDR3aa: CSASGLAGHSYEQYF
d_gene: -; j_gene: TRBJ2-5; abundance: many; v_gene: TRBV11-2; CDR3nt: TGTGCCAGCAGCCCCGACAGGCAAGAGACCCAGTACTTC; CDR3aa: CASSPDRQETQYF
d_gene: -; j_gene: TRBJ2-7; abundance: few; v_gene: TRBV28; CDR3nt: TGTGCCAGCAGTTTGGCATCTTACTCCTACGAGCAGTACTTC; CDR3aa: CASSLASYSYEQYF
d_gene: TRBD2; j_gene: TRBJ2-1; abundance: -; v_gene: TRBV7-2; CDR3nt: TGTGCCAGCAGCTTAGGCTTTGGACTAGCGCAGGATGAGCAGTTCTTC; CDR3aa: CASSLGFGLAQDEQFF
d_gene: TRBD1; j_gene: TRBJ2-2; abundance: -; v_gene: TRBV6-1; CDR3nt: TGTGCCAGCAGTGGACAGGGGACCGGGGAGCTGTTTTTT; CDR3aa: CASSGQGTGELFF
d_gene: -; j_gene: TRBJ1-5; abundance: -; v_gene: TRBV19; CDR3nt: TGTGCCAGTAGTATACCGGGTATTAATCAGCCCCAGCATTTT; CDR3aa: CASSIPGINQPQHF
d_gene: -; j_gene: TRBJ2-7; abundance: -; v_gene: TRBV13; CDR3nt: TGTGCCAGCAGCACATTAGGTTCCTCGGGGGCATCCTACGAGCAGTACTTC; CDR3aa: CASSTLGSSGASYEQYF
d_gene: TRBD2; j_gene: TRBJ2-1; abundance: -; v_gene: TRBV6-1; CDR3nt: TGTGCCAGCAGTGAACCACTAACGACTAGCCCCTGGCCGTTCTTC; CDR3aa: CASSEPLTTSPWPFF
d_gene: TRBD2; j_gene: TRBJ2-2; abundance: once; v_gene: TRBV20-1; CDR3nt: TGCAGTGCGTCGACTAGCGGGACCGGGGAGCTGTTTTTT; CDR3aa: CSASTSGTGELFF
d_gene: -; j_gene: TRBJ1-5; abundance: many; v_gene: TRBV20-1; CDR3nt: TGCAGTGCCCCCTCGCCGGGTGTCAATCAGCCCCAGCATTTT; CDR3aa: CSAPSPGVNQPQHF
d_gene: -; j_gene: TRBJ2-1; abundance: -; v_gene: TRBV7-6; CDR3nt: TGTGCCAGCAGCTTAGACCCTCCGAGCTCCTACAATGAGCAGTTCTTC; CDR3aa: CASSLDPPSSYNEQFF
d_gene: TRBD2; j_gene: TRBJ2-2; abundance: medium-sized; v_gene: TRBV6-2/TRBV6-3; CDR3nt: TGTGCCAGCAGCTCTAGCGGAGAGAACACCGGGGAGCTGTTTTTT; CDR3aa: CASSSSGENTGELFF
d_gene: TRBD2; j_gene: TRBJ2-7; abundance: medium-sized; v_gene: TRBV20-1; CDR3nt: TGCAGTGCTAGAGTAGCGGGAGGAATGGGGGAGCAGTACTTC; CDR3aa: CSARVAGGMGEQYF
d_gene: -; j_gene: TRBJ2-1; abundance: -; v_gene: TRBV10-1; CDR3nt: TGCGCCAGCAGTGAGTCGTCCCGAAAGAATGAGCAGTTCTTC; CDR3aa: CASSESSRKNEQFF
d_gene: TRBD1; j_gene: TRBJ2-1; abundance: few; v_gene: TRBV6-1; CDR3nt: TGTGCCAGCAGGGACAGGAGCACCTACAATGAGCAGTTCTTC; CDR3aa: CASRDRSTYNEQFF
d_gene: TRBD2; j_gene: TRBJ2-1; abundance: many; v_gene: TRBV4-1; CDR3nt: TGCGCCAGCAGCCAAATCGGGCTTAGGGGAGGGACGACCTACAATGAGCAGTTCTTC; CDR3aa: CASSQIGLRGGTTYNEQFF
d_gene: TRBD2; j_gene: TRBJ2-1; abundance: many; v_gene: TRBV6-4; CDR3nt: TGTGCCAGCAGTGTCCTAGCGGGAGCCAACAATGAGCAGTTCTTC; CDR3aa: CASSVLAGANNEQFF
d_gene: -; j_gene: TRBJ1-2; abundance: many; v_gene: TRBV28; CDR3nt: TGTGCCAGCATCGGGATGGAAGGCTACACCTTC; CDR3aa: CASIGMEGYTF
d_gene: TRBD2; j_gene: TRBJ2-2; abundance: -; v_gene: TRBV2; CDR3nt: TGTGCCAGCCGGGGACTAGGGGGATACGGGGAGCTGTTTTTT; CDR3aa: CASRGLGGYGELFF
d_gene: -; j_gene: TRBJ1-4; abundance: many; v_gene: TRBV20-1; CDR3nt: TGCAGTGCCTACAGTGCAACTAATGAAAAACTGTTTTTT; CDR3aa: CSAYSATNEKLFF
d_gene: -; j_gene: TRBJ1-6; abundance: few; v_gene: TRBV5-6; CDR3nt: TGTGCCAGCAGCTTGGATACAGGGCATTCTAATTCACCCCTCCACTTT; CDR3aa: CASSLDTGHSNSPLHF
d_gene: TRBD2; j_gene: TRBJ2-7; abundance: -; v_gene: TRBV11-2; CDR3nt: TGTGCCAGCAGCTCAGGGACTAGCGGGATAGTGTTATACGAGCAGTACTTC; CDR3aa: CASSSGTSGIVLYEQYF
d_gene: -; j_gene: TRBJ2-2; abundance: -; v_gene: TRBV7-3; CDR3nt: TGTGCAAGCAGCCGAGACGCCGGGGAGCTGTTTTTT; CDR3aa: CASSRDAGELFF
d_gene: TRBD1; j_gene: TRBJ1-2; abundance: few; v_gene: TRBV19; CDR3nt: TGTGCCAGTAGTAGAAACAGGGGATACGGCTACACCTTC; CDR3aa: CASSRNRGYGYTF
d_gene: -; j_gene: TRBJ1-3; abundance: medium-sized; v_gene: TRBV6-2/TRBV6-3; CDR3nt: TGTGCCAGCAGTTACGACGGTTTTTCTGGAAACACCATATATTTT; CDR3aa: CASSYDGFSGNTIYF
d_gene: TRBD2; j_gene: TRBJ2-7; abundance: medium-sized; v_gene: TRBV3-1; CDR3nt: TGTGCCAGCAGCCAGAAACTAGCGGGGACTCTCTACGAGCAGTACTTC; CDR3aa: CASSQKLAGTLYEQYF
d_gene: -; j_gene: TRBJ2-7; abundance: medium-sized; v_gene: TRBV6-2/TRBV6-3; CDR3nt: TGTGCCAGCAGCCAACGGGAAGATGGAGGCTACGAGCAGTACTTC; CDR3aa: CASSQREDGGYEQYF
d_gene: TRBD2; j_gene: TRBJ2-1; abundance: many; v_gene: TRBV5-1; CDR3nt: TGCGCCAGCAGCTTCATAGCGGGAGAGCTGGATGAGCAGTTCTTC; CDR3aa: CASSFIAGELDEQFF
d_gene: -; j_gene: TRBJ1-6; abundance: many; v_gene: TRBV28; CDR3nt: TGTGCCAGCACTCCAACCGGGCCAGCGAATTCACCCCTCCACTTT; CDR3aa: CASTPTGPANSPLHF
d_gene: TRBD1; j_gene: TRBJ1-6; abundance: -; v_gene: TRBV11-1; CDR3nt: TGTGCCAGCAGCTTAGGGGACAGCGATTCACCCCTCCACTTT; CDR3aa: CASSLGDSDSPLHF
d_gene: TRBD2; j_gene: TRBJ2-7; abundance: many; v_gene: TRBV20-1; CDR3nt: TGCAGTGCTTTAAATGGACTAGCGGGAGTCAAGAGCGAGCAGTACTTC; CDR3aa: CSALNGLAGVKSEQYF
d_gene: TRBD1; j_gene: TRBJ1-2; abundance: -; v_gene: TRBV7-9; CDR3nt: TGTGCCATCAGCTCAACAGGGGGGTTGGGCTACACCTTC; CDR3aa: CAISSTGGLGYTF
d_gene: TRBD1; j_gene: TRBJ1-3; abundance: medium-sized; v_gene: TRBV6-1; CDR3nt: TGTGCCAGCACCAGCACTTCAGGGGGCGGAAACACCATATATTTT; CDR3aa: CASTSTSGGGNTIYF
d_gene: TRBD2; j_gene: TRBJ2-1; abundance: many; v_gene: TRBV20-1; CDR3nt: TGCAGTGCCGGACTAGCGGGAGTGAACAATGAGCAGTTCTTC; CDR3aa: CSAGLAGVNNEQFF
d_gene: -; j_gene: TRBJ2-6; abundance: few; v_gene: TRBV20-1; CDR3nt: TGCAGTGCTAGAATGGGCGGACAGGGTGGGAGGGGTGCCAACGTCCTGACTTTC; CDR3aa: CSARMGGQGGRGANVLTF
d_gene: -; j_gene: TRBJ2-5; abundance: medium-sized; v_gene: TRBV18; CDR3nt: TGTGCCAGCTCACCGGGGGAGACCCAGTACTTC; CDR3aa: CASSPGETQYF
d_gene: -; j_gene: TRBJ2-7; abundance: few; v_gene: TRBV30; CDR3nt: TGTGCCTGGAGTGGGCACCCGAAAACTTTTACCTACGAGCAGTACTTC; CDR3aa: CAWSGHPKTFTYEQYF
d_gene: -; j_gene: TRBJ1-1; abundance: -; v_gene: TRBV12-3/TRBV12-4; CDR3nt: TGTGCCAACACCCGCCTTGGGGGGAGTGCTGAAGCTTTCTTT; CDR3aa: CANTRLGGSAEAFF
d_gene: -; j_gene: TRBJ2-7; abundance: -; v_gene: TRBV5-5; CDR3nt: TGTGCCAGCACCCAGGGAAACGAGCAGTACTTC; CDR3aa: CASTQGNEQYF
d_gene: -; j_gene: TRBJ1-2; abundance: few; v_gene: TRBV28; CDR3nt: TGTGCCAGCAGTTTATCGGATAATTTGGGGCAGGGCTACACATTC; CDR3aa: CASSLSDNLGQGYTF
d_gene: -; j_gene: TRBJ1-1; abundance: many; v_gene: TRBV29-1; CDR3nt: TGCAGCGTTGAAGATCAGCAGGGTATAGGGACTGAAGCTTTCTTT; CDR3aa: CSVEDQQGIGTEAFF
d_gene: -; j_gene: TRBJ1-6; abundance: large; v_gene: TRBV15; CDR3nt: TGTGCCACCAGCAGAGGGGGGGGGAATTCACCCCTCCACTTT; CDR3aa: CATSRGGGNSPLHF
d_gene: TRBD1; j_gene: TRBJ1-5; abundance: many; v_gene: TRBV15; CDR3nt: TGTGCCACCAGCGACCGGGACAGTTCGAATCAGCCCCAGCATTTT; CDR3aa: CATSDRDSSNQPQHF
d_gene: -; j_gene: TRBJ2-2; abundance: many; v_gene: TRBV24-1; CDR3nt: TGTGCCACCAGTGATTTGAGCGGAGACACCGGGGAGCTGTTTTTT; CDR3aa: CATSDLSGDTGELFF